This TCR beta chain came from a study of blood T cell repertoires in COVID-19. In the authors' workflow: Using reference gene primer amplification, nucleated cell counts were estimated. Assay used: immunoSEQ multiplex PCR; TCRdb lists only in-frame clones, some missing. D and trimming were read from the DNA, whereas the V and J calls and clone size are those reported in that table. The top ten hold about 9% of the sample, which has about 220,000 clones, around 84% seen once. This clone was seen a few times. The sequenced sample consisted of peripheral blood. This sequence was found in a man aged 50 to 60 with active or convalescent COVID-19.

CDR3 DNA sequence: TGTGCCAGCAGTCCAACTAGCGGGAGGTTGTCAGAGACCCAGTACTTC. This translates into CASSPTSGRLSETQYF. This chain joins TRBV28 and TRBJ2-5, with 12 bases lining up with TRBD2. CDR3 length: 16 residues. V lost 5 bases, J lost 4 bases, and 8 bases stayed unmatched. The germline V gene encodes CDR1 MDHEN and CDR2 SYDVKM.